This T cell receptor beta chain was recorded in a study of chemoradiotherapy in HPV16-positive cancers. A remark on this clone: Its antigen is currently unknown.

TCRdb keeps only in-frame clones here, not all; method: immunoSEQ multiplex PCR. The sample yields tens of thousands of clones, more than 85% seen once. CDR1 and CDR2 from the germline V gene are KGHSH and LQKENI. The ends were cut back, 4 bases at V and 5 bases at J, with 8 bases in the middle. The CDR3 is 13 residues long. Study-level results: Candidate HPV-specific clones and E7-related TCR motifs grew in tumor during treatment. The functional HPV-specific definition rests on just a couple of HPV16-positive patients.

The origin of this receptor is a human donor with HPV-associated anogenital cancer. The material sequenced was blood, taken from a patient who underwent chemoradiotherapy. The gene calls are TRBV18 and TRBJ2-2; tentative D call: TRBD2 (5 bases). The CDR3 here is CASSRTGTGELFF. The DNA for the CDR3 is TGTGCCAGCTCACGAACGGGAACCGGGGAGCTGTTTTTT.